One TCR beta chain is described in this entry. The antigen is not known. The unexposed donors gave CD4+ T cells in 2011-2018, prior to COVID-19. Cryopreserved PBMCs were CD4-enriched, then split into naive and memory cells. CDR1 is MDHEN, CDR2 SYDVKM, per germline. V lost 4 bases, J lost 4 bases, and 15 bases lay in between. This CDR3 comprises 15 residues. The protocol was immunoSEQ multiplex PCR, while the TCRdb copy is restricted to in-frame clones and leaves out a portion. The sample holds some 65,000 clones, 87% seen once. The data stem from a study of CD4 T cells in relation to SARS-CoV-2 and coronaviruses. Study observations and caveats: Each donor contributed either pre-pandemic or post-infection samples, not both. The assay detects memory recall responses, not culture-primed primary responses. No crossreactivity against non-spike viral proteins was tested here.

The chain uses TRBV28 and TRBJ2-3; D remains unclear. This receptor was obtained from a human donor in good health. Specimen: memory CD4+ T cells from PBMCs. This CDR3 is CASSSPSIGADTQYF. For the CDR3, the DNA is TGTGCCAGCAGTTCCCCCTCGATTGGCGCAGATACGCAGTATTTT.